Following are 21 T cell receptor beta chains from one sample sequenced in a study of early stage breast cancer tumors. TCRdb keeps only in-frame clones here, not all; method: immunoSEQ multiplex PCR. This sample has 39,000 or so clones, with about 78% found just once. What was sequenced was blood. These receptors all stem from a person in their fifties with breast cancer.

The chain has TRBV18 and TRBJ2-1; the D gene is possibly TRBD1 (5 bases). The V gene lost 3 bases and the J gene lost 7 bases, with 7 bases spanning the gap. CDR1 is KGHSH and CDR2 is LQKENI in the germline V gene. CDR3 size: 12 residues. The CDR3 loop reads CASSPQGNEQFF. The CDR3 DNA sequence: TGTGCCAGCTCACCGCAGGGAAATGAGCAGTTCTTC.

The chain carries TRBV30 and TRBJ2-2; TRBD1 agrees at 8 bases. This CDR3 spans 17 amino acids. The germline CDR1 and CDR2 sequences are GTSNPN and SVGIG (reference sequence). Unmatched junction bases numbered 10, after V lost 3 bases and J lost 1 base. The CDR3 DNA sequence: TGTGCCTGGAGGATTCTCCGGACAGGGAGGAACACCGGGGAGCTGTTTTTT. The encoded protein is CAWRILRTGRNTGELFF.

The V and J genes are TRBV6-6 and TRBJ2-5, with a tentative D call TRBD1 (6 bases). This CDR3 comprises 15 residues. In germline, CDR1 is MNHNY, CDR2 SVGAGI (reference sequence). V was shortened by 1 base and J by 2 bases, with 11 bases between the two germline ends. As DNA, the CDR3 is TGTGCCAGCAGTTACTTCGGACAGAAACAAGAGACCCAGTACTTC. Its protein product is CASSYFGQKQETQYF.

This chain uses TRBV5-1 with TRBJ2-2; a possible D gene is TRBD1 (6 bases). Trimming left V 1 base short and J 6 bases short, with 25 bases between. Germline CDR1 and CDR2: SGHRS and YFSETQ. CDR3 length: 19 residues. As DNA, the CDR3 is TGCGCCAGCAGCTTGCGAGGGGGTATCGGGCGGGCTCCTCCCGGGGAGCTGTTTTTT. Protein sequence: CASSLRGGIGRAPPGELFF.

This clone was detected a few times. The genes are TRBV6-1 and TRBJ1-2; 10 positions agree with TRBD1. The V gene's germline CDR1 is MNHNS and CDR2 SASEGT. V shed 4 bases, J shed 4 bases, and the junction held 9 bases outside the gene matches. The CDR3 is made up of 16 amino acids. In DNA form, the CDR3 reads TGTGCCAGCAGTGGGGACAGGGGTATACCATTCTATGGCTACACCTTC. It yields the protein CASSGDRGIPFYGYTF.

Concerning this clone itself: The junction shows a germline mismatch at one end, possibly a read error. The rearrangement uses TRBV14 and TRBJ2-3; D unresolved. Per the germline V gene, CDR1 is SGHDN and CDR2 is FVKESK. CDR3 length: 12 residues. The CDR3 sequence is CASRQGLGTQYF. The CDR3 DNA is TGTGCCAGCAGACAAGGTCTAGGTACGCAGTATTTT.

The CDR3 region has the DNA TGTGCCAGCAGCGAGGGGACAGGAGGTCAGCAGTACGTC. It is translated as CASSEGTGGQQYV. J is TRBJ2-7 and V is TRBV9, with TRBD1 identical over 8 bases. Germline assignment: CDR1 SGDLS and CDR2 YYNGEE. V lost 3 bases, J lost 8 bases, and 7 bases stayed unmatched. The CDR3 runs to 13 residues.

A few counts support this clone. V usage is TRBV30 and J usage is TRBJ1-6, with no clear D. The CDR3 has 13 amino acids. Trimming shortened V by 0 bases and J by 7 bases, and 7 bases separated the two germline ends. Germline values: CDR1 GTSNPN, CDR2 SVGIG (reference sequence). CDR3 amino acids: CAWSVTANSPLHF. The CDR3 DNA reads as TGTGCCTGGAGTGTAACAGCAAATTCACCCCTCCACTTT.

The chain is built from TRBV5-1 and TRBJ2-2; 11 bases line up with TRBD2. CDR3 length equals 18 residues. Germline V gives CDR1 SGHRS, CDR2 YFSETQ. J lost 2 bases, V lost 2 bases, and 8 bases had no gene match. For the CDR3, the DNA is TGCGCCAGCAGCTTCGGCGGGACTAGCGGTTCCAACACCGGGGAGCTGTTTTTT. Its protein is CASSFGGTSGSNTGELFF.

V is TRBV30 and J is TRBJ1-1; D is perhaps TRBD1 (6 bases). Germline CDR1 GTSNPN, CDR2 SVGIG (reference sequence). V lost 0 bases and J 0 bases, leaving 14 bases between the germline ends. This CDR3 has 16 residues. The CDR3 DNA follows: TGTGCCTGGAGTGTAAGCGGGGGCAGGATGAACACTGAAGCTTTCTTT. This gives the protein CAWSVSGGRMNTEAFF.

The chain couples TRBV2 to TRBJ1-4; 8 bases fit TRBD1. The V gene's germline CDR1 is SNHLY and CDR2 FYNNEI. CDR3 length: 14 residues. The ends lost 4 bases at V and 6 bases at J; junction bases unmatched: 4. The CDR3 sequence is CASSARGLHEKLFF. The DNA of the CDR3 is TGTGCCAGCAGTGCCAGGGGGCTTCATGAAAAACTGTTTTTT.

The V and J genes are TRBV14 and TRBJ2-7; D remains ambiguous. CDR1 is SGHDN and CDR2 is FVKESK in the germline V gene. The CDR3 runs 20 residues. Trimming pared 3 bases from V and 1 base from J, leaving 28 bases between. The CDR3 nucleotides read TGTGCCAGCAGCCATTGGCCCAGCAAAAGAAGGAATGGCAGGTCCTACGAGCAGTACGTC. It is translated as CASSHWPSKRRNGRSYEQYV.

Only a few counts were recorded for this clone. In DNA form, the CDR3 reads TGTGCCAGCAGCGACTTTCCGGGACAGTCCTACGAGCAGTACGTC. Protein sequence: CASSDFPGQSYEQYV. The gene calls are TRBV11-2 and TRBJ2-7; TRBD1 aligns across 7 bases. CDR1 is SGHAT, CDR2 FQNNGV, per germline. CDR3 size: 15 residues. With V trimmed by 5 bases and J by 1 base, 8 bases remained unmatched.

V usage is TRBV20-1 and J usage is TRBJ2-5; D gene ambiguous. V was clipped by 6 bases and J by 3 bases, with 5 bases between them. The CDR3 length is 10 residues. Germline loops: CDR1 DFQATT, CDR2 SNEGSKA (reference sequence). The CDR3 here is CSANKETQYF. The CDR3 DNA sequence: TGCAGTGCAAATAAAGAGACCCAGTACTTC.

This clone has just a few counts. Other DNA sequences from this sample encode an identical CDR3 as well. The CDR3 coding sequence is TGTGCCAGCAGCCCCGTCTCGGGAAACACCATATATTTT. Residues: CASSPVSGNTIYF. This chain connects TRBV6-5 to TRBJ1-3, with unresolved D. CDR1 is MNHEY, CDR2 SVGAGI, per germline. V was shortened by 6 bases and J by 4 bases, with 10 bases between the two germline ends. CDR3 length equals 13 residues.

The CDR3 loop is CASSSVGTAKGETQYF. The CDR3 coding sequence is TGCGCCAGCAGCTCCGTCGGGACAGCCAAGGGAGAGACCCAGTACTTC. J is TRBJ2-5 and V is TRBV5-1, with TRBD1 matching 7 bases. Germline-derived CDR1 and CDR2 are SGHRS and YFSETQ. Trimming took 3 bases from V and 4 from J; bases not matched to a gene: 12. The CDR3 loop spans 16 amino acids.

The genes are TRBV11-2 and TRBJ2-5; 7 bases match TRBD1. Germline trimming cut 4 bases from V and 5 bases from J; bases unmatched to any gene: 4. This CDR3 spans 13 amino acids. Germline V lookup: CDR1 SGHAT, CDR2 FQNNGV. CDR3 sequence: CASSSGTVETQYF. CDR3 DNA: TGTGCCAGCAGCTCGGGGACAGTGGAGACCCAGTACTTC. Drawing the rest from reference TRBV11-2 and TRBJ2-5, the complete variable domain is EAGVAQSPRYKIIEKRQSVAFWCNPISGHATLYWYQQILGQGPKLLIQFQNNGVVDDSQLPKDRFSAERLKGVDSTLKIQPAKLEDSAVYLCASSSGTVETQYFGPGTRLLVL.

V gene TRBV5-4 combines with J gene TRBJ1-2; 8 bases fit TRBD1. This CDR3 region has 17 residues. The V segment lost 5 bases and the J segment 8 bases; nucleotides outside the gene matches: 20. Germline V CDR1 and CDR2: SGHNT, YYREEE (reference sequence). The DNA for the CDR3 is TGTGCCAGCAGTGCCCACTTTGCCGGGACAGGCTTGAGGGGCTACACCTTC. This codes for CASSAHFAGTGLRGYTF.

This chain connects TRBV6-6 to TRBJ1-2, with 8 bases that match TRBD1. With V trimmed by 6 bases and J by 6 bases, 6 bases remained unmatched. The CDR3 runs to 13 residues. In germline, CDR1 is MNHNY, CDR2 SVGAGI (reference sequence). The CDR3 region is CASRVDRDDGYTF. In nucleotides, the CDR3 is TGTGCCAGCAGAGTGGACAGGGATGATGGCTACACCTTC.

The rearrangement uses TRBV7-6 and TRBJ2-3; 11 nucleotides match TRBD2. Germline lookup yields CDR1 SGHVS and CDR2 FNYEAQ. J gave up 0 bases and V 6 bases, and 2 bases lay outside the gene matches. The CDR3 totals 15 residues. In DNA, the CDR3 is TGTGCCAGCAGTGGGACTAGCGGTAGCACAGATACGCAGTATTTT. Its translation is CASSGTSGSTDTQYF.

This rearrangement joins TRBV6-1 to TRBJ1-5, with a possible D match to TRBD1 (6 bases). Per the germline V gene, CDR1 is MNHNS and CDR2 is SASEGT. This CDR3 has 14 amino acids. The V gene lost 6 bases and the J gene lost 0 bases, with 9 bases spanning the gap. In nucleotides, the CDR3 is TGTGCCAGCAGGGGAGGGGGTAGCAATCAGCCCCAGCATTTT. Encoded protein: CASRGGGSNQPQHF.